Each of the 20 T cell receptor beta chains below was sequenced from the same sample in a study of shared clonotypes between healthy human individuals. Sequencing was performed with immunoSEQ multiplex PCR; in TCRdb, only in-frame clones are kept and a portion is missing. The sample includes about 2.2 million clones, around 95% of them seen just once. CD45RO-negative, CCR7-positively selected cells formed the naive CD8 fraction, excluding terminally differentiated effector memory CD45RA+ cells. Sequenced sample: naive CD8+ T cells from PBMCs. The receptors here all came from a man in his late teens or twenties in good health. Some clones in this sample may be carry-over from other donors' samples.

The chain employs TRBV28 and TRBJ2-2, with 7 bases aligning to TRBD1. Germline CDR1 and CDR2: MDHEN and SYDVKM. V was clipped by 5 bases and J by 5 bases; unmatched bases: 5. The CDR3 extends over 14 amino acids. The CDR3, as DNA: TGTGCCAGCAGTGAAAACAGGGGAACCGGGGAGCTGTTTTTT. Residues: CASSENRGTGELFF.

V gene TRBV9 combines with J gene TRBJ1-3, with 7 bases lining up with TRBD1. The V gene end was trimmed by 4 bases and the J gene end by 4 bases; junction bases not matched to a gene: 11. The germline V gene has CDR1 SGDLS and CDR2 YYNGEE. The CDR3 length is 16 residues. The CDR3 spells CASSLGRGLSGNTIYF. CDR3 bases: TGTGCCAGCAGCCTAGGGAGGGGGCTATCGGGAAACACCATATATTTT.

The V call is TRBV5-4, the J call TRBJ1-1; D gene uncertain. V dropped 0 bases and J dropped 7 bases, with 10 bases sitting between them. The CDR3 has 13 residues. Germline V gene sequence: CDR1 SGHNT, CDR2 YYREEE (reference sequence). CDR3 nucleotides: TGTGCCAGCAGCTTGGGGGGAATTGTTGAAGCTTTCTTT. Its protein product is CASSLGGIVEAFF.

The CDR3 nucleotides read TGTGCCAGCAGCTTAGTGACAGGCGAGAGCACAGATACGCAGTATTTT. Protein sequence: CASSLVTGESTDTQYF. This chain joins TRBV7-6 and TRBJ2-3; D is possibly TRBD1 (6 bases). This CDR3 region has 16 residues. The V end lost 1 base, the J end lost 0 bases, and 11 bases lay between the germline ends. Germline CDR1 and CDR2: SGHVS and FNYEAQ.

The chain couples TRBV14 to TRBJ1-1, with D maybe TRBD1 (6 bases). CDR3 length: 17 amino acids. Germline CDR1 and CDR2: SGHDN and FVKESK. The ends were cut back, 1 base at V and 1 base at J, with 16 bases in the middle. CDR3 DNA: TGTGCCAGCAGCCAAGCCCGGGGGCTTGGTTCGAACACTGAAGCTTTCTTT. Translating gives CASSQARGLGSNTEAFF.

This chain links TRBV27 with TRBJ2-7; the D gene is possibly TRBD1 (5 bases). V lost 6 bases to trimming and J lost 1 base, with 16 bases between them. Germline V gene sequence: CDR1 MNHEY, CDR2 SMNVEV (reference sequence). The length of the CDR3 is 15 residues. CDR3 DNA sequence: TGTGCCAGCAGGGAGCAAGGGGCGGTATCCTACGAGCAGTACTTC. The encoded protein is CASREQGAVSYEQYF.

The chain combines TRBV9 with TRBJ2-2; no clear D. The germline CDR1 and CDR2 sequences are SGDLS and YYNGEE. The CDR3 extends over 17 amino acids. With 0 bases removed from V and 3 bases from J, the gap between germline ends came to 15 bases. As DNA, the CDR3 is TGTGCCAGCAGCGTAGCTCTCGGCGGTGGTGACACCGGGGAGCTGTTTTTT. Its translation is CASSVALGGGDTGELFF.

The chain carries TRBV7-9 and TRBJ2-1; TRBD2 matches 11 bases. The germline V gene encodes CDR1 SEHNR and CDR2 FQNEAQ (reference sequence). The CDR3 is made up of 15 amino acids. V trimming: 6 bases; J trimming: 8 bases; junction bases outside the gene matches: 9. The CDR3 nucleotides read TGTGCCAGCAGGAGTATAGCGGGAGGGAAGGATGAGCAGTTCTTC. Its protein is CASRSIAGGKDEQFF.

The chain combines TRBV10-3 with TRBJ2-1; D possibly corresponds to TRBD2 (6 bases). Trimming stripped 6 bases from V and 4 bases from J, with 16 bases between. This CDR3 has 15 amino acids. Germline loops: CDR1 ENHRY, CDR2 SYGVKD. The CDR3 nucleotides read TGTGCCATCAGCCCCGGGGGAGTTCTGTACAATGAGCAGTTCTTC. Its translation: CAISPGGVLYNEQFF.

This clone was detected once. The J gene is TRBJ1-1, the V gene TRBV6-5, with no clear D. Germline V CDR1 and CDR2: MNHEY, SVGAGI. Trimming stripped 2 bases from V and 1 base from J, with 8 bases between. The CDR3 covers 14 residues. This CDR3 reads CASSYGLANTEAFF. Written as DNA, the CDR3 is TGTGCCAGCAGTTACGGGCTGGCGAACACTGAAGCTTTCTTT.

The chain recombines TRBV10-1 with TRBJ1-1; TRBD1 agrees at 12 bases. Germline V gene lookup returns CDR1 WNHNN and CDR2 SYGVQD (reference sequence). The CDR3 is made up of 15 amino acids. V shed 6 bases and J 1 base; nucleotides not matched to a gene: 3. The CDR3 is CASRRDRGRNTEAFF. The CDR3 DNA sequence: TGCGCCAGCAGAAGGGACAGGGGGCGGAACACTGAAGCTTTCTTT.

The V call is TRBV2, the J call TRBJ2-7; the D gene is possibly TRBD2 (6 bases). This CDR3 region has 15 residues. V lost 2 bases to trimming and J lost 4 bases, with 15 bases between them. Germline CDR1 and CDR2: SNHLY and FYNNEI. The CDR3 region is CASSEWRAGGYEQYF. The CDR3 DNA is TGTGCCAGCAGTGAATGGCGAGCGGGCGGTTACGAGCAGTACTTC.

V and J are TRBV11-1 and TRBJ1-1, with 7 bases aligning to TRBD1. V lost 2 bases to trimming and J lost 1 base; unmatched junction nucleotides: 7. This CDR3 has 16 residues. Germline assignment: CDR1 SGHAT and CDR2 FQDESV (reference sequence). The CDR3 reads CASSLLVTGTNTEAFF. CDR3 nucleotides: TGTGCCAGCAGCTTACTTGTGACAGGGACGAACACTGAAGCTTTCTTT. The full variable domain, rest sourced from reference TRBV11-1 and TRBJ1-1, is EAEVAQSPRYKITEKSQAVAFWCDPISGHATLYWYRQILGQGPELLVQFQDESVVDDSQLPKDRFSAERLKGVDSTLKIQPAELGDSAMYLCASSLLVTGTNTEAFFGQGTRLTVV.

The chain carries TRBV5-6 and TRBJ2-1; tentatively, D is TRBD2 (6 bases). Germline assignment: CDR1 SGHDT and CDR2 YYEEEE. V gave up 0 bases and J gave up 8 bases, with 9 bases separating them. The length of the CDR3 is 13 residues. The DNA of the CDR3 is TGTGCCAGCAGCTTGGCGGAGGGGCATGAGCAGTTCTTC. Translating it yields CASSLAEGHEQFF.

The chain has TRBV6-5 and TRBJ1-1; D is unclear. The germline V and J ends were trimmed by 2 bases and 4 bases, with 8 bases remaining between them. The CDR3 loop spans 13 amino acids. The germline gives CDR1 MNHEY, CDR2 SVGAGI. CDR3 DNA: TGTGCCAGCAGTTACAGGGAGGTCACTGAAGCTTTCTTT. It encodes CASSYREVTEAFF.

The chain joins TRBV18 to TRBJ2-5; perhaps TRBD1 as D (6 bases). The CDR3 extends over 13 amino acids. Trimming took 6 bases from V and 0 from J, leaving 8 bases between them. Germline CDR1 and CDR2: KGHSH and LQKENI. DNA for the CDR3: TGTGCCAGCTCCGACAGGTACCAAGAGACCCAGTACTTC. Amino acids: CASSDRYQETQYF.

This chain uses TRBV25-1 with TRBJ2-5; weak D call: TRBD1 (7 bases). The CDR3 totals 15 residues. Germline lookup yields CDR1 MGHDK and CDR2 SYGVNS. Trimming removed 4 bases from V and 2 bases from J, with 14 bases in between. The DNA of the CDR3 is TGTGCCAGCAGTGCAGCAGGGGGGAGTCAAGAGACCCAGTACTTC. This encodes CASSAAGGSQETQYF.

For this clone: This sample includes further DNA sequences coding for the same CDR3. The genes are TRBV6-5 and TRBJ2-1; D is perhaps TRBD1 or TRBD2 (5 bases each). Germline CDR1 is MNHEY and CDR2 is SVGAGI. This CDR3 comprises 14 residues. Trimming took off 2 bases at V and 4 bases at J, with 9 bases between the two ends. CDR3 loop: CASSYGGSYNEQFF. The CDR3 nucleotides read TGTGCCAGCAGTTACGGGGGATCGTACAATGAGCAGTTCTTC.

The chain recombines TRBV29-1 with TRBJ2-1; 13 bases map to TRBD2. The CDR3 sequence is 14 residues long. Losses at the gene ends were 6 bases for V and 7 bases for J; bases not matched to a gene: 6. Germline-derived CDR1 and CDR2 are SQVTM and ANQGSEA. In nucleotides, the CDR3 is TGCAGCGTCCGCCCGGGACTAGCGGGAAATGAGCAGTTCTTC. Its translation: CSVRPGLAGNEQFF.

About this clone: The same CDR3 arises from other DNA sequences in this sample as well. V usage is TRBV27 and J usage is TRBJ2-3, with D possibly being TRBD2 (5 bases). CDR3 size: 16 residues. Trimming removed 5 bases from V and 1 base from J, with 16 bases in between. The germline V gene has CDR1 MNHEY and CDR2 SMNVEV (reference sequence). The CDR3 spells CASSPSSGERTDTQYF. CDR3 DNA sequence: TGTGCCAGCAGTCCATCGAGCGGAGAACGCACAGATACGCAGTATTTT.